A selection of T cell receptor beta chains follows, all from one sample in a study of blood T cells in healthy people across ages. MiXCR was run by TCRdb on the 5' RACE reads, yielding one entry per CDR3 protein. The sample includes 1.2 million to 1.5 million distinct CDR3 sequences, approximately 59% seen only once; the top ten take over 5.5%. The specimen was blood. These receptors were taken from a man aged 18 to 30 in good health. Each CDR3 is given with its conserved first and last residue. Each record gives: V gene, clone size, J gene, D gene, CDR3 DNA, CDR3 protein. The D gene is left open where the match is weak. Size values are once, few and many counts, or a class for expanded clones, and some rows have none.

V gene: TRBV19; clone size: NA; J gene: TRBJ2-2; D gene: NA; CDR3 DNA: TGTGCCAGTAGTATAGGGCAGGGTTTCGATACCGGGGAGCTGTTTTTT; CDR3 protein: CASSIGQGFDTGELFF
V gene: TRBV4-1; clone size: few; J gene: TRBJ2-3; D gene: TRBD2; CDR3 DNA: TGCGCCAGCAGCCACAGACTAGCGGGAGGACTGGGGGAAGATACGCAGTATTTT; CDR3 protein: CASSHRLAGGLGEDTQYF
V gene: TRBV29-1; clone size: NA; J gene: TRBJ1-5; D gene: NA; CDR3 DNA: TGCAGCGTTTCAGGGGAACAAAGCAATCAGCCCCAGCATTTT; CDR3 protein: CSVSGEQSNQPQHF
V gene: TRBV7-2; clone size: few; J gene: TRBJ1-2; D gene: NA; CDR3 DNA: TGTGCCAGCAGCCCCGGACTGCGCGGCTACACCTTC; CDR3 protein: CASSPGLRGYTF
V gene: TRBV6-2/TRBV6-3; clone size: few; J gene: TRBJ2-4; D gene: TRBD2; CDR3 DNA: TGTGCCAGCAGTCAATCTAGGACTAGTGGCGGCATTCAGTACTTC; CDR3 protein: CASSQSRTSGGIQYF
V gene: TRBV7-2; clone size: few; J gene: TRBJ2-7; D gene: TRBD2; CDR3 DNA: TGTGCCAGCAGCCCAGGTCGCGCCGCTCTAGCGGGCTACGAGCAGTACTTC; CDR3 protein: CASSPGRAALAGYEQYF
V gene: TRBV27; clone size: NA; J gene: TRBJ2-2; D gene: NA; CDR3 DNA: TGTGCCAGCAGTTTAAGGGGGACATCCGGGGAGCTGTTTTTT; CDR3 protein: CASSLRGTSGELFF
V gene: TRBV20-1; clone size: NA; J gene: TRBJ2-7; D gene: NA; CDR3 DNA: TGCAGTGCTAGACTAGCACAGTCCTACGAGCAGTACTTC; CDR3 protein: CSARLAQSYEQYF
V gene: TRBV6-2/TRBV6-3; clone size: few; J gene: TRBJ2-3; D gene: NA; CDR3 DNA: TGTGCCAGCAGTTACTCGGAACAGGCCGGAGATACGCAGTATTTT; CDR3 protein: CASSYSEQAGDTQYF
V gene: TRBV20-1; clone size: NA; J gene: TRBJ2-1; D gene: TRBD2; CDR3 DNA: TGCAGTGCTTCACCCACACTAGCGAGCTCCTACAATGAGCAGTTCTTC; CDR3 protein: CSASPTLASSYNEQFF
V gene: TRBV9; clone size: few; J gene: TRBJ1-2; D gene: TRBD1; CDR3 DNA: TGTGCCAGCAGCGCACCTCTGGACAGGGTAAAGGGCTACACCTTC; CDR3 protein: CASSAPLDRVKGYTF
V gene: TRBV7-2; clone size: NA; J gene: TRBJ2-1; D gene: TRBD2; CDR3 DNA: TGTGCCAGCAGCTCTACAACTAGCGGGGGGGGAAACACTGAGCAGTTCTTC; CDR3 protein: CASSSTTSGGGNTEQFF
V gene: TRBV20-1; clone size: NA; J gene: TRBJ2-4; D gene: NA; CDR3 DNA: TGCAGTGCTTACAGGTCACCCAAAAACATTCAGTACTTC; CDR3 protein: CSAYRSPKNIQYF
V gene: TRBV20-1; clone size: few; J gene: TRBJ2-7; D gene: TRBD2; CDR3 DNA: TGCAGTGCTCTCTTCCCAGGACTAGCGGGAGTCCGGCCCTACGAGCAGTACTTC; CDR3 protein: CSALFPGLAGVRPYEQYF